What follows are 15 T cell receptor beta chains derived from one specimen sequenced in a study of blood T cell repertoires in COVID-19. This table comes from immunoSEQ multiplex PCR, and its TCRdb copy is limited to in-frame clones, with some not included. This sample has over 100,000 clones, with more than 75% found just once. Sequencing was done on a sample of peripheral blood. The origin of the receptors is a man aged 60 to 69 with acute or convalescent COVID-19.

The chain carries TRBV9 and TRBJ1-1; no definite D call. V was trimmed by 4 bases and J by 3 bases, leaving 10 bases between them. The germline CDR1 and CDR2 sequences are SGDLS and YYNGEE. The CDR3 sequence is 13 residues long. CDR3 nucleotide sequence: TGTGCCAGCAGCCTGGAGTCGGACACTGAAGCTTTCTTT. Amino acids: CASSLESDTEAFF.

The chain carries TRBV28 and TRBJ2-4; a possible D gene is TRBD2 (5 bases). V dropped 5 bases and J dropped 4 bases, with 12 bases sitting between them. In germline, CDR1 is MDHEN, CDR2 SYDVKM. The CDR3 covers 14 residues. CDR3 in amino acids: CASSTRTGKNIQYF. In DNA, the CDR3 is TGTGCCAGCAGTACCCGGACGGGAAAAAACATTCAGTACTTC. Full variable domain (outside the CDR3, taken from reference TRBV28 and TRBJ2-4): DVKVTQSSRYLVKRTGEKVFLECVQDMDHENMFWYRQDPGLGLRLIYFSYDVKMKEKGDIPEGYSVSREKKERFSLILESASTNQTSMYLCASSTRTGKNIQYFGAGTRLSVL.

The V gene is TRBV6-2 or TRBV6-3, the J gene TRBJ1-2, with D unclear. The CDR3 extends over 13 amino acids. The germline CDR1 and CDR2 sequences are MNHEY and SVGEGT. Trimming pared 0 bases from V and 4 bases from J, leaving 6 bases between. The DNA of the CDR3 is TGTGCCAGCAGTTACTCGAGGGTCTATGGCTACACCTTC. Its translation: CASSYSRVYGYTF.

This clone showed up just a few times. This chain connects TRBV10-3 to TRBJ2-2; 8 bases match TRBD1. Per the germline V gene, CDR1 is ENHRY and CDR2 is SYGVKD. The CDR3 spans 15 residues. Trimming removed 6 bases from V and 3 bases from J; junction bases left unmatched: 6. CDR3 sequence: CAIRPATGDTGELFF. CDR3 nucleotides: TGTGCCATCAGGCCAGCGACAGGGGACACCGGGGAGCTGTTTTTT.

V is TRBV12-3 or TRBV12-4 and J is TRBJ1-1; D is unresolved. V gave up 1 base and J gave up 4 bases, with 7 bases separating them. This CDR3 is built from 13 residues. CDR3 sequence: CASSLGEGTEAFF. DNA for the CDR3: TGTGCCAGCAGTTTAGGAGAGGGCACTGAAGCTTTCTTT.

J is TRBJ2-7 and V is TRBV3-1 (or the pseudogene TRBV3-2); maybe TRBD2 (7 bases). V lost 6 bases and J lost 1, with 16 bases in between. The CDR3 has 15 residues. CDR1 is LGHDT, CDR2 YNNKEL, per germline (reference sequence). This chain's CDR3 is CASRRGGSGSYEQYF. DNA of the CDR3: TGTGCCAGCAGAAGGGGGGGTAGTGGATCCTACGAGCAGTACTTC.

This chain connects TRBV3-1 (or the pseudogene TRBV3-2) to TRBJ1-4, with no clear D. This CDR3 has 14 amino acids. V gave up 1 base and J gave up 7 bases, with 10 bases separating them. Germline loops: CDR1 LGHDT, CDR2 YNNKEL (reference sequence). This CDR3 is CASSQGSYGEKLFF. The DNA for the CDR3 is TGTGCCAGCAGCCAAGGAAGTTACGGTGAAAAACTGTTTTTT.

The CDR3 DNA is TGTGCCAGCAGCTCTTTGGGTGGACAGAGTTTCGAGCAGTACTTC. Residues: CASSSLGGQSFEQYF. V is TRBV7-9 and J is TRBJ2-7, with a weak D call TRBD1 (6 bases). The CDR3 runs 15 residues. The germline V gene encodes CDR1 SEHNR and CDR2 FQNEAQ (reference sequence). Trimming shortened V by 4 bases and J by 6 bases, and 19 bases separated the two germline ends.

This chain links TRBV20-1 with TRBJ1-2; a weak D match, TRBD1 (6 bases). V lost 3 bases and J 6 bases, leaving 17 bases between the germline ends. The CDR3 covers 14 residues. CDR1 is DFQATT and CDR2 is SNEGSKA in the germline V gene (reference sequence). CDR3 DNA sequence: TGCAGTGCTAGTTCGGTTGCGGGGGCGCATGGCTACACCTTC. It translates to CSASSVAGAHGYTF.

The J gene is TRBJ2-6, the V gene TRBV5-1; 12 bases match TRBD2. The CDR3 extends over 18 amino acids. V gave up 4 bases and J gave up 7 bases; unmatched junction bases: 12. CDR1 and CDR2 (germline): SGHRS, YFSETQ. DNA for the CDR3: TGCGCCAGCAGCCTCTCTCCCCCACTAGCGGGAGGCGCCAACGTCCTGACTTTC. It encodes CASSLSPPLAGGANVLTF. The complete variable domain, with remaining parts taken from reference TRBV5-1 and TRBJ2-6, reads KAGVTQTPRYLIKTRGQQVTLSCSPISGHRSVSWYQQTPGQGLQFLFEYFSETQRNKGNFPGRFSGRQFSNSRSEMNVSTLELGDSALYLCASSLSPPLAGGANVLTFGAGSRLTVL.

In its sample, this clone was seen a few times. This chain joins TRBV15 and TRBJ2-5, with 7 bases fitting TRBD1. This CDR3 region has 13 residues. Germline V lookup: CDR1 LNHNV, CDR2 YYDKDF (reference sequence). The trim removed 5 bases at V and 4 bases at J, leaving 4 bases unmatched. The DNA for the CDR3 is TGTGCCACCAGCGCAAGACAGGGAGAGACCCAGTACTTC. Its protein product is CATSARQGETQYF.

The rearrangement joins TRBV11-3 to TRBJ2-2, with D possibly TRBD1 on 6 matching bases. Per the germline V gene, CDR1 is SGHNT and CDR2 is YENEEA. The CDR3 consists of 15 residues. V shed 3 bases and J shed 4 bases, with 12 bases lying between them. The CDR3, as DNA: TGTGCCAGCAGCTTGAGAGGGGGTACCACCGGGGAGCTGTTTTTT. Translating it yields CASSLRGGTTGELFF.

The chain combines TRBV29-1 with TRBJ2-1, with TRBD2 matching 7 bases. CDR1 and CDR2 (germline): SQVTM, ANQGSEA. V shed 0 bases and J 4 bases; nucleotides not matched to a gene: 6. This CDR3 is 15 amino acids long. The chain's CDR3 is CSVEDPWGGYNEQFF. The CDR3, as DNA: TGCAGCGTTGAAGACCCCTGGGGGGGTTACAATGAGCAGTTCTTC.

This chain joins TRBV28 and TRBJ1-2, with 7 bases matching TRBD1. Germline trimming cut 5 bases from V and 3 bases from J; bases unmatched to any gene: 12. Germline loops: CDR1 MDHEN, CDR2 SYDVKM. CDR3 size: 16 residues. This chain's CDR3 is CASSPGTARRDYGYTF. The DNA for the CDR3 is TGTGCCAGCAGTCCTGGGACAGCCCGGCGGGACTATGGCTACACCTTC.

This clone was counted a few times. The J gene is TRBJ1-5, the V gene TRBV11-3; perhaps TRBD1 as D (6 bases). Germline values: CDR1 SGHNT, CDR2 YENEEA. With 3 bases removed from V and 7 bases from J, the gap between germline ends came to 10 bases. There are 13 residues in the CDR3. CDR3 nucleotide sequence: TGTGCCAGCAGCTTTCAAGGGGGACAGCCCCAGCATTTT. Translation gives CASSFQGGQPQHF.